A single sample gave rise to the 28 T cell receptor beta chains below, sequenced in a study of regulatory T cells in long-lasting Graves disease. Time point here: persistent/refractory GD, antithyroid drugs over 5 years with positive TRAb. The TCR library was made from RNA that had been extracted from PBMCs in TRIzol. Arm-PCR of CDR3 regions and iRepertoire HTBI primers were used to build TCR beta libraries. TCRdb analysed the multiplex PCR reads with MiXCR anew, one entry per CDR3 protein. The table has 350,000 to 450,000 distinct CDR3 sequences, 21% seen once. The material sequenced was peripheral blood mononuclear cells (PBMCs), taken when the disease was refractory, from a patient treated with antithyroid drugs. The source is a female donor with Graves disease.

The chain links TRBV9 to TRBJ1-4; 9 positions agree with TRBD1. This CDR3 region has 15 residues. After removal of 3 bases from V and 3 bases from J, the junction contained 3 bases not matched to a gene. Germline loops: CDR1 SGDLS, CDR2 YYNGEE. The DNA of the CDR3 is TGTGCCAGCAGCGGCGGACAGGGGTCTAATGAAAAACTGTTTTTT. Its translation: CASSGGQGSNEKLFF.

This clonotype was detected ten times or more. This chain links TRBV24-1 with TRBJ1-1; a possible D gene is TRBD1 (6 bases). Per the germline V gene, CDR1 is KGHDR and CDR2 is SFDVKD. This CDR3 contains 14 residues. V was trimmed by 10 bases and J by 1 base, leaving 15 bases between them. The CDR3 loop reads CATSPGHQNTEAFF. In nucleotides, the CDR3 is TGTGCCACTTCACCGGGACACCAGAACACTGAAGCTTTCTTT.

The table lists this clonotype with many counts. V gene TRBV12-3 or TRBV12-4 combines with J gene TRBJ1-5; no clear D gene. The V end was cut by 4 bases, the J end by 5 bases, with 9 bases between. This CDR3 is built from 13 residues. In DNA form, the CDR3 reads TGTGCCAGCAGTTCTCGTCCGGATCAGCCCCAGCATTTT. This gives the protein CASSSRPDQPQHF.

The chain links TRBV19 to TRBJ2-7, with a possible D match to TRBD2 (6 bases). Germline values: CDR1 LNHDA, CDR2 SQIVND (reference sequence). The V end lost 4 bases, the J end lost 6 bases, and 16 bases lay between the germline ends. The CDR3 spans 14 residues. CDR3 coding DNA: TGTGCCAGTAGTACGGGACTCATGACCTTCGAGCAGTACTTC. It encodes CASSTGLMTFEQYF.

The table lists this clonotype with many counts. The rearrangement links TRBV6-5 to TRBJ2-5, with D unresolved. With 0 bases removed from V and 5 bases from J, the gap between germline ends came to 4 bases. The germline V gene has CDR1 MNHEY and CDR2 SVGAGI. The CDR3 extends over 12 amino acids. CDR3 region: CASSYSSETQYF. The CDR3 nucleotides read TGTGCCAGCAGTTACTCCTCGGAGACCCAGTACTTC.

This clonotype appeared many times. This chain uses TRBV7-7 with TRBJ2-5; D is perhaps TRBD1 (6 bases). CDR1 and CDR2 from the germline V gene are SSHAT and FNYEAQ (reference sequence). V gave up 4 bases and J gave up 7 bases, with 16 bases separating them. This CDR3 is 14 amino acids long. The CDR3 sequence: CASSSGTSAWTQYF. The CDR3 region has the DNA TGTGCCAGCAGCTCCGGGACATCGGCTTGGACCCAGTACTTC.

As to this clonotype: A read error may be the cause here, since a much bigger clone is one base away. The DNA for the CDR3 is TGTGCCAGCAGCGATCAAGCGGGAGTAGAGTACGAGCAGTACTTC. It codes for CASSDQAGVEYEQYF. V is TRBV7-2 and J is TRBJ2-7; 8 nucleotides line up with TRBD2. This CDR3 is built from 15 residues. V was pared by 5 bases and J by 4 bases, with 10 bases of the junction left unmatched. Germline loops: CDR1 SGHTA, CDR2 FQGNSA.

This clonotype occurred many times. The chain combines TRBV11-1 with TRBJ2-5, with 10 bases aligning to TRBD1. J lost 7 bases, V lost 4 bases, and 9 bases had no gene match. CDR3 size: 15 residues. CDR1 is SGHAT and CDR2 is FQDESV in the germline V gene (reference sequence). The CDR3 DNA reads as TGTGCCAGCAGCTACGACAGGGGGCAGAGGGGGACCCAGTACTTC. Protein sequence: CASSYDRGQRGTQYF.

Notes on this clonotype: This may come from a read error, since a much larger clone is one base off. This rearrangement joins TRBV2 to TRBJ2-1; 12 bases are a match to TRBD2. CDR3 length: 14 amino acids. Germline V gene sequence: CDR1 SNHLY, CDR2 FYNNEI. The CDR3 coding sequence is TGTGTCTTCCTAGGGCTAGCGGGAGGGGATGAGCAGTTCTTC. Translated: CVFLGLAGGDEQFF.

This clonotype occurred many times. The chain uses TRBV12-3 or TRBV12-4 and TRBJ2-7; TRBD2 aligns across 9 bases. The junction had 12 bases not matched to a gene; V was cut back by 3 bases and J by 3 bases. The CDR3 consists of 17 residues. The CDR3 region has the DNA TGTGCCAGCAGTTTGGGGCTAGCGGGAAGAGTGGGCTACGAGCAGTACTTC. Translating it yields CASSLGLAGRVGYEQYF.

This clonotype was seen repeatedly, ten times or more. This rearrangement joins TRBV12-3 or TRBV12-4 to TRBJ1-3; D perhaps matches TRBD1 (6 bases). Trimming took off 6 bases at V and 2 bases at J, with 14 bases between the two ends. CDR3 size: 15 residues. CDR3: CASSQDSVPGNTIYF. For the CDR3, the DNA is TGTGCCAGCAGCCAGGACAGTGTCCCTGGAAACACCATATATTTT.

At least ten counts were recorded for this clonotype. The genes are TRBV2 and TRBJ1-1, with 8 nucleotides matching TRBD1. This CDR3 is built from 14 residues. The V segment lost 6 bases and the J segment 5 bases; nucleotides outside the gene matches: 8. Germline CDR1 reads SNHLY; CDR2 reads FYNNEI. The CDR3 reads CASRPQGAGTEAFF. CDR3 DNA: TGTGCCAGCAGACCGCAGGGGGCTGGAACTGAAGCTTTCTTT. Using reference TRBV2 and TRBJ1-1 for the parts outside the CDR3, the full variable domain is EPEVTQTPSHQVTQMGQEVILRCVPISNHLYFYWYRQILGQKVEFLVSFYNNEISEKSEIFDDQFSVERPDGSNFTLKIRSTKLEDSAMYFCASRPQGAGTEAFFGQGTRLTVV.

There are many counts of this clonotype. J is TRBJ1-1 and V is TRBV2; no firm D call. Trimming took 7 bases from V and 3 from J, leaving 18 bases between them. Germline V CDR1 and CDR2: SNHLY, FYNNEI. The CDR3 loop spans 15 amino acids. The CDR3: CASKGQVRFDTEAFF. CDR3 DNA: TGTGCCAGCAAAGGGCAGGTTAGATTCGACACTGAAGCTTTCTTT.

This clonotype was counted only a few times. The chain recombines TRBV20-1 with TRBJ1-4; D may be TRBD1 (5 bases). Trimming pared 5 bases from V and 4 bases from J, leaving 11 bases between. The germline gives CDR1 DFQATT, CDR2 SNEGSKA (reference sequence). The CDR3 is 13 residues long. CDR3 in amino acids: CSAPGTGNEKLFF. CDR3 in DNA: TGCAGTGCTCCTGGGACGGGTAATGAAAAACTGTTTTTT.

V and J are TRBV3-1 and TRBJ1-3; maybe TRBD1 (5 bases). The germline V gene encodes CDR1 LGHDT and CDR2 YNNKEL (reference sequence). V was cut by 0 bases and J by 2 bases, with 8 bases left in between. CDR3 length equals 15 residues. The DNA of the CDR3 is TGTGCCAGCAGCCAAGATGCGGGGGCTGGAAACACCATATATTTT. Its translation: CASSQDAGAGNTIYF. The full variable domain, in which reference TRBV3-1 and TRBJ1-3 provide the parts outside the CDR3, is DTAVSQTPKYLVTQMGNDKSIKCEQNLGHDTMYWYKQDSKKFLKIMFSYNNKELIINETVPNRFSPKSPDKAHLNLHINSLELGDSAVYFCASSQDAGAGNTIYFGEGSWLTVV.

This clonotype was detected many times. The chain joins TRBV28 to TRBJ2-7, with 7 bases matching TRBD2. Germline V lookup: CDR1 MDHEN, CDR2 SYDVKM. The CDR3 consists of 11 residues. Unmatched junction bases numbered 4, after V lost 6 bases and J lost 8 bases. CDR3 sequence reads: CASRLADKQYF. DNA of the CDR3: TGTGCCAGCAGGCTAGCGGACAAGCAGTACTTC.

This clonotype was seen more than once but under ten times. The rearrangement joins TRBV4-1 to TRBJ1-1, with D unclear. The CDR3 has 13 residues. Per the germline V gene, CDR1 is MGHRA and CDR2 is YSYEKL. With 1 base removed from V and 8 bases from J, the gap between germline ends came to 11 bases. The CDR3 protein is CASSQGTFREAFF. The DNA of the CDR3 is TGCGCCAGCAGCCAAGGAACTTTTAGGGAAGCTTTCTTT.

This clonotype has at least ten counts. The J gene is TRBJ1-1, the V gene TRBV27, with unresolved D. Trimming took off 6 bases at V and 0 bases at J, with 11 bases between the two ends. The germline gives CDR1 MNHEY, CDR2 SMNVEV (reference sequence). This CDR3 spans 14 amino acids. The CDR3 DNA sequence: TGTGCCAGCAGATTCCTACGGGTGAACACTGAAGCTTTCTTT. Amino acids: CASRFLRVNTEAFF.

The CDR3 loop reads CASMVQSSNYGYTF. The DNA for the CDR3 is TGTGCCAGCATGGTCCAGTCCAGCAACTATGGCTACACCTTC. The gene calls are TRBV28 and TRBJ1-2; D is ambiguous. The germline gives CDR1 MDHEN, CDR2 SYDVKM. The CDR3 covers 14 residues. Trimming stripped 7 bases from V and 2 bases from J, with 14 bases between.

This clonotype was counted many times. The chain recombines TRBV20-1 with TRBJ2-5; D is perhaps TRBD1 (7 bases). CDR3 length equals 13 residues. The V gene's germline CDR1 is DFQATT and CDR2 SNEGSKA (reference sequence). V lost 6 bases, J lost 2 bases, and 13 bases lay in between. DNA of the CDR3: TGCAGTGCGCTACAGGGGAGGCAAGAGACCCAGTACTTC. It is translated as CSALQGRQETQYF.

Only a few counts were recorded for this clonotype. This sequence joins TRBV5-1 and TRBJ2-6, with 9 bases aligning to TRBD1. The CDR3 totals 20 residues. J lost 1 base, V lost 4 bases, and 15 bases had no gene match. Germline CDR1 and CDR2: SGHRS and YFSETQ. CDR3 coding DNA: TGCGCCAGCAGCCTCAATCCCCCGACAGGGGGATTTTCTGGGGCCAACGTCCTGACTTTC. Translating it yields CASSLNPPTGGFSGANVLTF.

This clonotype was seen ten or more times. This sequence joins TRBV6-1 and TRBJ2-7, with 7 bases matching TRBD2. J lost 3 bases, V lost 6 bases, and 2 bases had no gene match. The CDR3 is 12 amino acids. Germline V gives CDR1 MNHNS, CDR2 SASEGT. The CDR3 nucleotides are TGTGCCAGCAGAGCGGGAAACTACGAGCAGTACTTC. It translates to CASRAGNYEQYF.

The chain couples TRBV7-9 to TRBJ2-7; the D is unclear. V was pared by 7 bases and J by 2 bases, with 18 bases between. The CDR3 consists of 15 residues. Germline CDR1 SEHNR, CDR2 FQNEAQ (reference sequence). The CDR3, as DNA: TGTGCCAGCACTCTGGACCGAGGATGGCCCTACGAGCAGTACTTC. Encoded protein: CASTLDRGWPYEQYF. Based on the CDR3 plus reference TRBV7-9 and TRBJ2-7, the full variable domain is DTGVSQNPRHKITKRGQNVTFRCDPISEHNRLYWYRQTLGQGPEFLTYFQNEAQLEKSRLLSDRFSAERPKGSFSTLEIQRTEQGDSAMYLCASTLDRGWPYEQYFGPGTRLTVT.

The chain recombines TRBV11-2 with TRBJ2-1, with D uncertain. Between the trimmed V and J ends, which lost 0 bases and 10 bases, there was a span of 10 bases. The CDR3 is made up of 13 amino acids. CDR1 SGHAT and CDR2 FQNNGV come from the germline V gene. CDR3 coding DNA: TGTGCCAGCAGCTTAGAGGCCCCCTTGGAGCAGTTCTTC. This translates into CASSLEAPLEQFF.

This clonotype has a handful of counts. V and J are TRBV7-9 and TRBJ2-7, with D unclear. The V end lost 8 bases, the J end lost 8 bases, and 7 bases lay between the germline ends. This CDR3 contains 9 residues. From germline, CDR1 is SEHNR and CDR2 FQNEAQ (reference sequence). The CDR3 DNA reads TGTGCCAGCGCCTATAAGCAGTACTTC. This codes for CASAYKQYF.

This clonotype was recorded at least ten times. V usage is TRBV10-3 and J usage is TRBJ2-7, with 13 nucleotides matching TRBD2. The CDR3 extends over 18 amino acids. V gave up 4 bases and J gave up 4 bases; unmatched junction bases: 13. Per germline, CDR1 ENHRY and CDR2 SYGVKD. CDR3 coding DNA: TGTGCCATCAGTGGGACTAGCGGGAGCCTCCGGGGGGCGTACGAGCAGTACTTC. This gives the protein CAISGTSGSLRGAYEQYF.

The chain has TRBV24-1 and TRBJ2-1, with 9 bases identical to TRBD1. CDR3 length: 16 amino acids. The germline CDR1 and CDR2 sequences are KGHDR and SFDVKD. Trimming at V came to 3 bases and at J to 4 bases, leaving 6 bases not matched to a gene. The CDR3 loop reads CATSDTRGTGYNEQFF. Here the CDR3 DNA reads TGTGCCACCAGTGATACTCGCGGGACAGGGTACAATGAGCAGTTCTTC.

The chain combines TRBV11-2 with TRBJ2-1, with unresolved D. Trimming took off 5 bases at V and 11 bases at J, with 13 bases between the two ends. The CDR3 covers 12 residues. Germline V gene lookup returns CDR1 SGHAT and CDR2 FQNNGV. The CDR3 loop reads CASSLPDGKQFF. The CDR3 DNA reads as TGTGCCAGCAGCCTACCCGACGGAAAGCAGTTCTTC.